The present T cell receptor (beta chain) was sequenced within a study of T-cell memory formation after mild COVID-19. Study-level information: The TCR clusters were mostly specific to one donor.

Findings and limits, study-wide: Detection of some responders pre-infection suggested pre-existing cross-reactive memory T cells participated.

Concerning this clonotype itself: Its antigen is not known. One end of the junction does not line up with germline, which may come from a read error.

TCR alpha and TCR beta cDNA libraries with sample barcodes and UMIs came from 5'RACE using constant-segment primers. A single record per CDR3 protein comes from TCRdb applying MiXCR to the 5' RACE reads. This sample has 450,000 to 650,000 distinct CDR3 sequences, with approximately 18% found just once. This clonotype was sampled from an adult woman who had mild COVID-19 (a few samples of this study predate the infection). Cell type and time point are not known. The sequencing input was PBMCs or a T cell subset sorted from them (not recorded which).

The CDR3: CASSPLSGGTDAFF. The CDR3 DNA sequence: TGCGCCAGCAGCCCCCTCAGCGGGGGGACTGACGCTTTCTTT. The rearrangement joins TRBV4-3 to TRBJ1-1, with a tentative D call TRBD1 (5 bases). This CDR3 is 14 amino acids long. Looked up from germline, CDR1 is LGHNA and CDR2 is YSLEER.